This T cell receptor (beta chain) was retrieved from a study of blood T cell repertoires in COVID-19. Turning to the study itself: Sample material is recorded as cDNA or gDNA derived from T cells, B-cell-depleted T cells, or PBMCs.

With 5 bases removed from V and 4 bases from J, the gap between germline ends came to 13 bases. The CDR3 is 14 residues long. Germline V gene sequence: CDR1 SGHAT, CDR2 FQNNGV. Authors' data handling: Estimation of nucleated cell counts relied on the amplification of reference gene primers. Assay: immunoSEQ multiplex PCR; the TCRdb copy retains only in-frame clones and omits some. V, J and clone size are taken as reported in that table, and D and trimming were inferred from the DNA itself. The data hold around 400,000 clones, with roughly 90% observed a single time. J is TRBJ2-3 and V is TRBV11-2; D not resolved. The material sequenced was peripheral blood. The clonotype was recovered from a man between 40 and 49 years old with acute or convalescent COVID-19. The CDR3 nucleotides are TGTGCCAGCAGCCCCTTTTCGCGTGCAGATACGCAGTATTTT. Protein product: CASSPFSRADTQYF.